The 16 T cell receptor beta chains listed next were all sequenced from one sample in a study of cytomegalovirus exposure and HLA in healthy donors. 60 Vbeta and 13 Jbeta primers were used in PCR. Profiled with immunoSEQ multiplex PCR; TCRdb holds only in-frame clones, not every one. The top ten clones hold 4% to 5% of a sample with 150,000 to 200,000 clones, about three quarters of them seen once. Material for sequencing was PBMCs. These receptors all come from a man between 18 and 35 years old in good health and CMV-seropositive.

V and J are TRBV28 and TRBJ2-6; a possible D gene is TRBD1 (6 bases). V was cut by 7 bases and J by 0 bases, with 13 bases left in between. Germline CDR1 and CDR2: MDHEN and SYDVKM. The CDR3 covers 16 residues. The CDR3 sequence: CASTPTGVSGANVLTF. The CDR3 DNA sequence: TGTGCCAGCACCCCGACAGGAGTCTCTGGGGCCAACGTCCTGACTTTC.

This clone was seen once. The chain carries TRBV5-6 and TRBJ1-5; 10 bases fit TRBD1. The CDR3 consists of 19 residues. Trimming took 4 bases from V and 2 from J; bases not matched to a gene: 15. CDR1 is SGHDT and CDR2 is YYEEEE in the germline V gene. DNA for the CDR3: TGTGCCAGCAGCATAAGACAGGGGGCTGTAATTCTGGGCAATCAGCCCCAGCATTTT. Its translation is CASSIRQGAVILGNQPQHF.

The chain joins TRBV4-1 to TRBJ1-2; tentatively, D is TRBD1 (5 bases). The V gene lost 0 bases and the J gene lost 2 bases, with 13 bases spanning the gap. CDR1 is MGHRA, CDR2 YSYEKL, per germline. This CDR3 spans 16 amino acids. The CDR3 coding sequence is TGCGCCAGCAGCCAAGATCTGGGGCCTCTGAACTATGGCTACACCTTC. It yields the protein CASSQDLGPLNYGYTF.

The CDR3 reads CASSPKAGELFF. CDR3 nucleotide sequence: TGTGCCAGCAGCCCCAAGGCAGGGGAACTGTTTTTT. The chain couples TRBV7-9 to TRBJ1-4; D is possibly TRBD1 (6 bases). V was shortened by 5 bases and J by 12 bases, with 13 bases between the two germline ends. CDR3 length equals 12 residues. Germline V gene data show CDR1 as SEHNR and CDR2 as FQNEAQ (reference sequence).

This chain joins TRBV27 and TRBJ1-1, with D possibly matching TRBD1 (5 bases). V lost 6 bases to trimming and J lost 7 bases, with 18 bases between them. Per the germline V gene, CDR1 is MNHEY and CDR2 is SMNVEV (reference sequence). CDR3 length equals 14 residues. DNA for the CDR3: TGTGCCAGCAGCCTGACGACAGCTCTGAATGAAGCTTTCTTT. The encoded protein is CASSLTTALNEAFF.

The rearrangement links TRBV15 to TRBJ2-7; D not resolved. The CDR3 runs 15 residues. Looked up from germline, CDR1 is LNHNV and CDR2 is YYDKDF (reference sequence). V was clipped by 0 bases and J by 0 bases, with 9 bases between them. This chain's CDR3 is CATSREGVSSYEQYV. DNA of the CDR3: TGTGCCACCAGCAGAGAAGGTGTTAGCTCCTACGAGCAGTACGTC.

This clone was detected once. The chain uses TRBV11-3 and TRBJ1-3; D is unclear. The length of the CDR3 is 14 residues. Germline V gene sequence: CDR1 SGHNT, CDR2 YENEEA. Trimming cost V 4 bases and J 4 bases, with 11 bases left between them. CDR3 nucleotides: TGTGCCAGCAGCTCCCCCGAGAAAGGAAACACCATATATTTT. Translating it yields CASSSPEKGNTIYF.

The CDR3, as DNA: TGTGCCAGCAGCGTCCGGGACAGTAACTATGGCTACACCTTC. This gives the protein CASSVRDSNYGYTF. The chain links TRBV9 to TRBJ1-2, with 7 bases matching TRBD1. After removal of 2 bases from V and 1 base from J, the junction contained 2 bases not matched to a gene. This CDR3 spans 14 amino acids. CDR1 SGDLS and CDR2 YYNGEE come from the germline V gene.

The CDR3 coding sequence is TGTGCCAGCGGGGACAGGGGGGATGGCTACACCTTC. This translates into CASGDRGDGYTF. This chain connects TRBV6-6 to TRBJ1-2; 11 positions agree with TRBD1. The V segment lost 8 bases and the J segment 6 bases; nucleotides outside the gene matches: 2. The CDR3 extends over 12 amino acids. Germline V CDR1 and CDR2: MNHNY, SVGAGI (reference sequence).

The V and J genes are TRBV27 and TRBJ2-4; D perhaps matches TRBD1 (6 bases). Trimming took 10 bases from V and 9 from J, leaving 13 bases between them. Germline V gene data show CDR1 as MNHEY and CDR2 as SMNVEV (reference sequence). The CDR3 length is 11 residues. CDR3 coding DNA: TGTGCCACCATAAGGGGGAGCATTCAGTACTTC. Amino acid sequence: CATIRGSIQYF.

The V gene is TRBV2, the J gene TRBJ1-1; TRBD1 matches 7 bases. V shed 5 bases and J 3 bases; nucleotides not matched to a gene: 3. This CDR3 spans 13 amino acids. Germline loops: CDR1 SNHLY, CDR2 FYNNEI. The CDR3 reads CASSHTGDTEAFF. CDR3 bases: TGTGCCAGCAGTCATACAGGGGACACTGAAGCTTTCTTT.

V is TRBV27 and J is TRBJ1-2; D unclear. Trimming shortened V by 0 bases and J by 7 bases, and 12 bases separated the two germline ends. There are 14 residues in the CDR3. Germline-derived CDR1 and CDR2 are MNHEY and SMNVEV (reference sequence). In DNA, the CDR3 is TGTGCCAGCAGTTTATCGGGCAGCTTGGCTGGCTACACCTTC. It codes for CASSLSGSLAGYTF.

This clone was detected once. The V and J genes are TRBV5-1 and TRBJ2-4; TRBD1 might be the D (5 bases). Trimming shortened V by 4 bases and J by 1 base, and 15 bases separated the two germline ends. The length of the CDR3 is 16 residues. From germline, CDR1 is SGHRS and CDR2 YFSETQ. CDR3 sequence: CASSVTGEGAKNIQYF. CDR3 nucleotide sequence: TGCGCCAGCAGCGTAACAGGTGAAGGGGCCAAAAACATTCAGTACTTC.

This clone occurred a few times. This chain links TRBV7-8 with TRBJ1-2; a weak D match, TRBD1 (6 bases). The CDR3 consists of 15 residues. Looked up from germline, CDR1 is SGHVS and CDR2 is FQNEAQ. Trimming removed 0 bases from V and 2 bases from J, with 10 bases in between. The CDR3 sequence: CASSLASDRNYGYTF. CDR3 DNA: TGTGCCAGCAGCTTAGCGTCCGACAGGAACTATGGCTACACCTTC.

The chain carries TRBV29-1 and TRBJ1-5, with D perhaps matching TRBD1 (5 bases). Germline CDR1 reads SQVTM; CDR2 reads ANQGSEA. V dropped 4 bases and J dropped 8 bases, with 15 bases sitting between them. The CDR3 has 13 residues. Here the CDR3 DNA reads TGCAGCGTTGGGGGGGGGTCCCGTGAGCCCCAGCATTTT. Protein: CSVGGGSREPQHF.

The chain employs TRBV9 and TRBJ1-1; no firm D call. Germline CDR1 reads SGDLS; CDR2 reads YYNGEE. V lost 0 bases, J lost 4 bases, and 13 bases lay in between. The CDR3 extends over 15 amino acids. Here the CDR3 reads CASSVVSGRGTEAFF. As DNA, the CDR3 is TGTGCCAGCAGCGTAGTGTCCGGCCGAGGCACTGAAGCTTTCTTT.